Following are 3 T cell receptor beta chains from one sample sequenced in a study of identical twins. TCRdb re-called the 5' RACE reads with MiXCR, one entry per CDR3 protein. The sample lists around 230,000 distinct CDR3 sequences, 5% to 7% seen once, with roughly 14% in the top ten. This sample also belongs to another study, concerning T cells expressing NK-cell markers.

Material for sequencing was CD8+ T cells sorted from blood. The receptors were sampled from a woman aged 18-29 years in good health.

The genes are TRBV3-1 and TRBJ2-2, with 11 bases lining up with TRBD2. V gave up 1 base and J gave up 4 bases; unmatched junction bases: 11. Germline loops: CDR1 LGHDT, CDR2 YNNKEL (reference sequence). The length of the CDR3 is 19 residues. In nucleotides, the CDR3 is TGTGCCAGCAGCCAAGCTCGTCCCCCTAGCGGGGGGTTCACCGGGGAGCTGTTTTTT. Translation gives CASSQARPPSGGFTGELFF.

This clonotype was seen only a few times. The rearrangement joins TRBV4-3 to TRBJ2-7, with no clear D. This CDR3 contains 15 residues. Trimming removed 0 bases from V and 0 bases from J, with 9 bases in between. Germline loops: CDR1 LGHNA, CDR2 YSLEER. CDR3 DNA sequence: TGCGCCAGCAGCCAAGATCACAGCAACTCCTACGAGCAGTACTTC. Its translation is CASSQDHSNSYEQYF.

This clonotype was picked up many times. The CDR3 DNA follows: TGCGCCAGCAGCCCTCGACAAGGAGGACAGTACTCTGGAAACACCATATATTTT. Residues: CASSPRQGGQYSGNTIYF. This rearrangement joins TRBV4-3 to TRBJ1-3; the D gene is possibly TRBD1 (6 bases). The CDR3 runs 18 residues. The V gene's germline CDR1 is LGHNA and CDR2 YSLEER. The ends were cut back, 4 bases at V and 0 bases at J, with 19 bases in the middle.